This T cell receptor beta chain derives from a study of spatial heterogeneity in lung cancer. Trimming cost V 5 bases and J 4 bases; bases outside gene matches: 3. CDR3 length: 13 residues. Documented time point: sample taken at primary tumor resection. Study-level findings and limits: Counts of expanded intratumoral alpha and beta TCRs tracked tumor mutation counts.

TCRdb used MiXCR to reprocess the 5' RACE reads, holding one entry per CDR3 protein. The sample holds about 22,000 distinct CDR3 sequences, roughly 9% seen once. Concerning this clonotype: Antigen: not known.

The material was lung tumor tissue, obtained at surgery. The chain joins TRBV12-3 or TRBV12-4 to TRBJ1-2, with 8 bases aligning to TRBD1. This receptor was obtained from a male donor with early-stage non-small cell lung cancer. Here the CDR3 DNA reads TGTGCCAGCAGTGCGGACAGGGTCTATGGCTACACCTTC. The encoded protein is CASSADRVYGYTF.